This TCR beta chain was captured in a study of T cells in Graves' hyperthyroidism and ophthalmopathy (dated by TCRdb to the late 2010s). About the investigation overall: Peripheral blood samples were taken at the time of initial diagnosis, prior to any treatment. TCR V-J signatures able to tell the groups apart were searched for in a discovery cohort of 90 to 100 patients, of whom about 40 had Graves' ophthalmopathy and 57 had stable Graves' hyperthyroidism. An independent validation cohort of around 20 hyperthyroidism patients and approximately 17 patients who later progressed to ophthalmopathy tested prospective prediction of ophthalmopathy. The 100 or so discovery patients were divided at random into training and test sets in a 7:3 ratio. In six Graves' hyperthyroidism patients, the study also compared T-cell repertoires from thyroid tissue with T-cell repertoires from blood. After sampling, hyperthyroidism patients received methimazole starting at 30 mg daily, and ophthalmopathy patients received high-dose intravenous methylprednisolone. According to the paper, TCR Vbeta CDR3 sequencing was carried out on 135 peripheral blood samples, which came from under 50 ophthalmopathy, 75 or so hyperthyroidism and approximately 17 progressor patients. Study-wide findings and limitations: Sample size was not statistically predetermined, and investigators were not blinded to group allocation. A model built on a 13 V-J signature distinguished ophthalmopathy from stable hyperthyroidism, reaching about 88% sensitivity and around 82% specificity in cross-validation and 80%/75% in testing. Most expanded thyroid clonotypes (frequency above 0.001) were also found in blood, which suggests that blood repertoires may mirror thyroid immune responses. In validation, the model predicted progression to ophthalmopathy with roughly 66% sensitivity and 72% to 75% specificity, a median of 6.5 months before onset.

The V and J ends are trimmed by 2 bases and 2 bases, leaving 9 bases between them. The germline V gene encodes CDR1 KGHDR and CDR2 SFDVKD. CDR3 length: 15 amino acids, cysteine to phenylalanine. Solely the CDR3 DNA is kept, with 45 bases framed from the first base. To note about this clonotype: Its cognate antigen has yet to be identified. The record has no base qualities; no much larger clone is one base away.

The TCR beta CDR3 regions were amplified from the RNA transcripts. The TCR CDR3 was subjected to a first round of RT-PCR using the HTBI primer set and the Qiagen OneStep RT-PCR kit. The libraries were constructed in a second round of multiplex PCR and then size-selected and purified. The libraries were sequenced on an Illumina HiSeq2000 using paired-end 100 bp reads. The authors' pipeline ran thus. SOAPnuke was used to process the raw data, throwing out any read that contained adapters or uncalled bases, had a mean Phred below 15, or lacked an exact constant-primer or identifier match. COPE v1.2.5 was used to merge the high-quality paired reads, and each unique nucleotide sequence was defined as a clonotype. MiTCR v1.1 was used to align clonotypes to the IMGT TRBV, TRBD and TRBJ reference segments. The analysis was restricted to V-J combinations with a frequency above 0.0001, which together covered over 99% of the repertoires. The TCS score was defined as the ratio of F50 (clonal expansion) to E x V (chaos), calculated using BLOSUM62-based TCRdist between CDR3 peptides within each V-J. Welch's t-statistics and random forest reduced 500 to 550 V-J features to 10 to 15, which were used in a naive Bayes classifier (R e1071). TCRdb handled the public reads itself, with Q25 trimming in fastp and clone calling in MiXCR, and kept productive beta chains. Rows with one shared CDR3 protein collapse into an entry with the most common genes and DNA. It is TCRdb's table, rather than the study itself, that gives the V and J calls and clone size. This sample lists roughly 250,000 distinct CDR3 sequences; approximately 21% were detected once. Of the sample, around 65% is held by the ten largest clones.

Ophthalmopathy patients had moderately to severely active disease, with a Clinical Activity Score of 3 or more, a NOSPECS grade of 4 or more, and a disease duration of less than 3 months. Exclusion was applied to patients with uncontrolled infections, other autoimmune diseases, pregnancy or lactation. Diagnoses were based on clinical symptoms, serum thyroxine and TRAb, thyroid ultrasound and orbital computed tomography. PBMCs were separated from 10 ml of fresh peripheral blood using Ficoll-Paque density gradient centrifugation. Total RNA was extracted using Trizol reagent, and RNA quality was assessed on an Agilent 2100 Bioanalyzer.

The sequenced material came from blood. The V and J segments used are TRBV24-1 and TRBJ2-1; the D gene is perhaps TRBD1, from 5 matching bases. The sequence was collected from a man aged 25 to 40 with Graves' ophthalmopathy. The nucleotide sequence is given as TGTGCCACCAGTGATTCAGGGTTCGCCTACAATGAGCAGTTCTTC. Its protein reads: CATSDSGFAYNEQFF.